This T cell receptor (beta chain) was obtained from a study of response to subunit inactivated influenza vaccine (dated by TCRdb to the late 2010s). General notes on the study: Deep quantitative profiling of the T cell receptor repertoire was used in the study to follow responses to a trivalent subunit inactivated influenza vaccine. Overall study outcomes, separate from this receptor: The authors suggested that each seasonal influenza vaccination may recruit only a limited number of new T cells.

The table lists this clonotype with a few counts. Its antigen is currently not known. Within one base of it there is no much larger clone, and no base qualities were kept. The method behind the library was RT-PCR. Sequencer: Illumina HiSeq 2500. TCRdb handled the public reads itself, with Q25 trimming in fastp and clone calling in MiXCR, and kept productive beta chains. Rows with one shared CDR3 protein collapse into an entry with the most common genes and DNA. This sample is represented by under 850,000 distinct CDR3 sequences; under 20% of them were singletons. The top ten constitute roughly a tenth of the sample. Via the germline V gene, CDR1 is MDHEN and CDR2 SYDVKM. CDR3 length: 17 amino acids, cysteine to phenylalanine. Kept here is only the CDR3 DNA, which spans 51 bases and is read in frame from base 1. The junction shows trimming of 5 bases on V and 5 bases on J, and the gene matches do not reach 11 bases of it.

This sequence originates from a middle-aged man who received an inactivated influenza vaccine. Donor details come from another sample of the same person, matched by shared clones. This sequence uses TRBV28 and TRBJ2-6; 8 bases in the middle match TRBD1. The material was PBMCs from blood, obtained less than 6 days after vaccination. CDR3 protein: CASSIGQGNPWANVLTF. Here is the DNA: TGTGCCAGCAGTATTGGACAGGGAAATCCCTGGGCCAACGTCCTGACTTTC.